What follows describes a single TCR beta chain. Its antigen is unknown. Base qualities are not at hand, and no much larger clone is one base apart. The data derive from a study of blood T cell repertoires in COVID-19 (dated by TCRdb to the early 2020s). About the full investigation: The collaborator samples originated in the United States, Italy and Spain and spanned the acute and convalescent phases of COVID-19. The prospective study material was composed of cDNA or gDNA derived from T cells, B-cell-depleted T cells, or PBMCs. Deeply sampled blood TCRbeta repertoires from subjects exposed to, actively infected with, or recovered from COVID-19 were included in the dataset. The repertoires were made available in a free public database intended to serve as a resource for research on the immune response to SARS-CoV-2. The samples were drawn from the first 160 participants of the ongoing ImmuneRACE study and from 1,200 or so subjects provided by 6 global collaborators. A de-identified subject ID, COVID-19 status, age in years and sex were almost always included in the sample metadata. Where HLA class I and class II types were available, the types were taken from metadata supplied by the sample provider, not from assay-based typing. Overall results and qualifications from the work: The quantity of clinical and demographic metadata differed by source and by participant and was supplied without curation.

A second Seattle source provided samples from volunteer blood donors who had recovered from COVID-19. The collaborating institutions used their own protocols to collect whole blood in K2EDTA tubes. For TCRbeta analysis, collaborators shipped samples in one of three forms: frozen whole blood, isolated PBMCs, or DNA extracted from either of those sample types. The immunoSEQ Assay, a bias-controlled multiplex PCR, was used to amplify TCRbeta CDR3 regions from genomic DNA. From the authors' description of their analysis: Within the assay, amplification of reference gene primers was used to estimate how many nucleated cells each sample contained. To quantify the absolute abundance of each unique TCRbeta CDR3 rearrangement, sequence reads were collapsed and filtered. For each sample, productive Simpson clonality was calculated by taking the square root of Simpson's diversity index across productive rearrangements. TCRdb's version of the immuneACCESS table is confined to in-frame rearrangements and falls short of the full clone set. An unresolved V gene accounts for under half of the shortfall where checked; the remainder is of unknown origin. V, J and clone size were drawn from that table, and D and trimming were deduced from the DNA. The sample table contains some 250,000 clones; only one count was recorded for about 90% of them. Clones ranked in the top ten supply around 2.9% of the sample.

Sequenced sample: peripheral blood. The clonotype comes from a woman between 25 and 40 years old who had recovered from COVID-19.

The CDR3 is CASSPGQGISYGYTF. The bases are TGCGCCAGCAGCCCGGGACAGGGGATTTCGTATGGCTACACCTTC. This chain joins TRBV5-1 to TRBJ1-2, with TRBD1 matching 10 junction bases. Spanning cysteine to phenylalanine, the CDR3 consists of 15 amino acids. This entry keeps only the CDR3 DNA: 45 bases, framed from base 1. From V the trimming removes 4 bases and from J it removes 5 bases, while the gene matches leave 8 bases of the junction unaccounted for. The germline V gene gives CDR1 as SGHRS and CDR2 as YFSETQ.